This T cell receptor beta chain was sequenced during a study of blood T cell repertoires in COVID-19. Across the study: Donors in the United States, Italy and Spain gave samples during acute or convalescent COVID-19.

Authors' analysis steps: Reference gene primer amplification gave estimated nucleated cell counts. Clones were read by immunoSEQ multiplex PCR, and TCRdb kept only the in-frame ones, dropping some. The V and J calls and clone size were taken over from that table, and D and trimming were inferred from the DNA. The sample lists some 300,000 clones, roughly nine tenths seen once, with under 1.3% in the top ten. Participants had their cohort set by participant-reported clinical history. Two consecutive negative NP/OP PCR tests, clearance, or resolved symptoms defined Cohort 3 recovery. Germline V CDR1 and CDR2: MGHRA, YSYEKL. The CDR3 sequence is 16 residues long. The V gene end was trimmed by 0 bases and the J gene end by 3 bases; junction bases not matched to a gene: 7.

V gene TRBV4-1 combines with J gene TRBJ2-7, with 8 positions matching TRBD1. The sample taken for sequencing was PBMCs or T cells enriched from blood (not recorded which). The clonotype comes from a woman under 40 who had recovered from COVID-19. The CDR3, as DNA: TGCGCCAGCAGCCAAGATCTTAGGACAGGGTACTACGAGCAGTACTTC. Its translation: CASSQDLRTGYYEQYF.